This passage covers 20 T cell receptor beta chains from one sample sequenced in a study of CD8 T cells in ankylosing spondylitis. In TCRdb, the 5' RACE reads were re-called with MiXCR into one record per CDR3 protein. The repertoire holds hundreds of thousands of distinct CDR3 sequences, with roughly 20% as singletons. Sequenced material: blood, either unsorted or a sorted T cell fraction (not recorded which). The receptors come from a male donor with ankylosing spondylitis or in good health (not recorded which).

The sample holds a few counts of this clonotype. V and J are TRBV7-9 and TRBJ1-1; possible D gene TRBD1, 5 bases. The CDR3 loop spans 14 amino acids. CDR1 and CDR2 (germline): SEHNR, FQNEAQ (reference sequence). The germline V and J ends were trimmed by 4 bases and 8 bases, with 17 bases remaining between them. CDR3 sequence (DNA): TGTGCCAGCAGCTCCGGGGCCAATCCAAGAGAAGCTTTCTTT. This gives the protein CASSSGANPREAFF.

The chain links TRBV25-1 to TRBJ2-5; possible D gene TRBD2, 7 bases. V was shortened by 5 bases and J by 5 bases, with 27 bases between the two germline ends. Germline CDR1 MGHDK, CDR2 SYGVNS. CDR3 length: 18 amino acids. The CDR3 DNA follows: TGTGCCAGCAGTAAACCGGGGGGCCCTGGATTCGGGAGGGAGACCCAGTACTTC. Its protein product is CASSKPGGPGFGRETQYF.

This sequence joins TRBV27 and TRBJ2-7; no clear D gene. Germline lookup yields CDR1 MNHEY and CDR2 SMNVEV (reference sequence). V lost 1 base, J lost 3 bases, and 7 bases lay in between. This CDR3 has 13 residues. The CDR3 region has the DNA TGTGCCAGCAGTTTATTAGTGGGCTACGAGCAGTACGTC. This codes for CASSLLVGYEQYV.

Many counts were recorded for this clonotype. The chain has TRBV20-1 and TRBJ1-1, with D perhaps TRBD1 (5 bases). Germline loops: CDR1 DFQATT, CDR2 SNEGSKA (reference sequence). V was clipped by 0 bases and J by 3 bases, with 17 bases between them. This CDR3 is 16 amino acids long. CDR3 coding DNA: TGCAGTGCTAGAGATAGAGACAGCTTCTTTTACACTGAAGCTTTCTTT. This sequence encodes CSARDRDSFFYTEAFF.

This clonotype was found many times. The CDR3 loop reads CASSVPGGDANTGELFF. In nucleotides, the CDR3 is TGTGCCAGCAGTGTACCAGGGGGCGACGCGAACACCGGGGAGCTGTTTTTT. The chain is built from TRBV2 and TRBJ2-2; 8 bases are a match to TRBD1. The germline V gene has CDR1 SNHLY and CDR2 FYNNEI. This CDR3 is built from 17 residues. J gave up 0 bases and V 4 bases, and 7 bases lay outside the gene matches.

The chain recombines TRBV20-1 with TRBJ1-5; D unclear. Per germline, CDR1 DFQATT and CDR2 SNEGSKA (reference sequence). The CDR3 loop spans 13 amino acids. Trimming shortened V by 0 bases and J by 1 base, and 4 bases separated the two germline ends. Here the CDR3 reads CSARDISNQPQHF. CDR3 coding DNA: TGCAGTGCTAGAGACATAAGCAATCAGCCCCAGCATTTT.

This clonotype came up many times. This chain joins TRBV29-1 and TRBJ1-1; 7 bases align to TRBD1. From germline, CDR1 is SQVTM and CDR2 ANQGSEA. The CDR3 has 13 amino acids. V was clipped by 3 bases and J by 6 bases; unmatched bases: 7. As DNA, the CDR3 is TGCAGCGTTGAGGGTCGGACAGGACCTGAAGCTTTCTTT. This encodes CSVEGRTGPEAFF.

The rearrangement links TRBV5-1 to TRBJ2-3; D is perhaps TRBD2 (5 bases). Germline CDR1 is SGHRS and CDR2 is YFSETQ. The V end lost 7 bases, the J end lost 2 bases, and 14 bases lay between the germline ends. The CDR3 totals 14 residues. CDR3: CASGSGDFTDTQYF. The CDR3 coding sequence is TGCGCCAGCGGGAGCGGAGACTTCACAGATACGCAGTATTTT.

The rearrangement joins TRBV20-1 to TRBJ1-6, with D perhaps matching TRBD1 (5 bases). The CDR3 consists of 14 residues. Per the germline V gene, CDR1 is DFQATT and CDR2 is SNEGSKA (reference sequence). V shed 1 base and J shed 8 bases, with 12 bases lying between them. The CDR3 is CSARGGVPDSPLHF. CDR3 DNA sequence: TGCAGTGCTAGAGGGGGGGTTCCGGATTCACCCCTCCACTTT.

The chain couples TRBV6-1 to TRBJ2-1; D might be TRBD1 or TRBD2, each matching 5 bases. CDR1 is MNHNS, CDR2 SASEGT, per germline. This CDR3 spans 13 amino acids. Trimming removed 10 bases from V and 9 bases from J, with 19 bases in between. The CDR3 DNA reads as TGTGCCACTCGGGGCAGTGGTATCATTGAGCAGTTCTTC. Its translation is CATRGSGIIEQFF.

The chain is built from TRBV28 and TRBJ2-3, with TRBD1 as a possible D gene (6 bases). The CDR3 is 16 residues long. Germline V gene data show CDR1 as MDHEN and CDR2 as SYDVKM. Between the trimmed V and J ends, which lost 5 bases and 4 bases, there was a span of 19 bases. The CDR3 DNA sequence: TGTGCCAGCAGTCCACAGAGGGACAACCGACCAGATACGCAGTATTTT. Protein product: CASSPQRDNRPDTQYF.

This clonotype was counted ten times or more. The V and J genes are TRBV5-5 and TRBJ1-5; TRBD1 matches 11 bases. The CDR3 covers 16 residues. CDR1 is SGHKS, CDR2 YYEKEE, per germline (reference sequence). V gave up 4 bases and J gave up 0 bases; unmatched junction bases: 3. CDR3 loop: CASSPGTGGSNQPQHF. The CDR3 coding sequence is TGTGCCAGCAGCCCCGGGACAGGGGGTAGCAATCAGCCCCAGCATTTT.

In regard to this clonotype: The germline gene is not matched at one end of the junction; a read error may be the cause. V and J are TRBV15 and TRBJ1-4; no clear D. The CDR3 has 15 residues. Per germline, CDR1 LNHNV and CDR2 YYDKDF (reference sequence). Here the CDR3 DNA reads TGTGCCATCAGCAGACTGGGCGGGGATAATGAAAAACTGTTTTTT. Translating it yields CAISRLGGDNEKLFF.

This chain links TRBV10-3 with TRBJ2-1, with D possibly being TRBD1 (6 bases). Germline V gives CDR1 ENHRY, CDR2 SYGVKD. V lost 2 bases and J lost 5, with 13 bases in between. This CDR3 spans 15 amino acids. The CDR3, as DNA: TGTGCCATCAGTGAGCTTGGGGGCACCCACAATGAGCAGTTCTTC. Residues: CAISELGGTHNEQFF.

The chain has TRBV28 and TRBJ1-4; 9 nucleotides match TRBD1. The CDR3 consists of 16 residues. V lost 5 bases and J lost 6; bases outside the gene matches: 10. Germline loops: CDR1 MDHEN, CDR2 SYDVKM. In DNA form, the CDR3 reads TGTGCCAGCAGTACCCCATTCGGGACAGGGCATGAAAAACTGTTTTTT. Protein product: CASSTPFGTGHEKLFF.

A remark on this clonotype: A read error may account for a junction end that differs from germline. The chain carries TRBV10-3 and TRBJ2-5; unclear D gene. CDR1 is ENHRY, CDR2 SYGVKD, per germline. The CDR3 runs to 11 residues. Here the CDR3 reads CATSDPETQYF. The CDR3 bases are TGTGCCACCAGTGATCCCGAGACCCAGTACTTC.

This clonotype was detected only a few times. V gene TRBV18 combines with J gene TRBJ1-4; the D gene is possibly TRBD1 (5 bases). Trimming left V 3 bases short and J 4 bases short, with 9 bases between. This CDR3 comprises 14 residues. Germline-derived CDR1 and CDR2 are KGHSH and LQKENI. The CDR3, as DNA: TGTGCCAGCTCACCGGGACGGAATAATGAAAAACTGTTTTTT. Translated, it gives CASSPGRNNEKLFF.

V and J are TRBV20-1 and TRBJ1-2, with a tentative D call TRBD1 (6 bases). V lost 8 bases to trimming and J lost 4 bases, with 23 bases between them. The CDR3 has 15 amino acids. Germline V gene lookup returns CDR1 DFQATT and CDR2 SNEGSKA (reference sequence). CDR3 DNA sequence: TGCAGTCCATCAGAACCCGACAGGACTTTCTATGGCTACACCTTC. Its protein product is CSPSEPDRTFYGYTF.

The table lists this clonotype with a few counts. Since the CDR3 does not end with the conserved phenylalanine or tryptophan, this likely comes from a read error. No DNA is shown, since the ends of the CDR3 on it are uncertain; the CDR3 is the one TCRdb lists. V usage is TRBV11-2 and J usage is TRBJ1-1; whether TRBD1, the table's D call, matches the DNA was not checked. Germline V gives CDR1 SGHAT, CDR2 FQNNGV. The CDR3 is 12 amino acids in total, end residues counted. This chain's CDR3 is CASSLTLREQSL.

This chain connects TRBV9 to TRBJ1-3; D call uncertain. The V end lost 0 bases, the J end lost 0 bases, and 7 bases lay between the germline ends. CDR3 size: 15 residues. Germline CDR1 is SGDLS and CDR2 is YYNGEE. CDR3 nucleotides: TGTGCCAGCAGCGTAGGGATCATCTCTGGAAACACCATATATTTT. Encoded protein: CASSVGIISGNTIYF.